Each of the 9 T cell receptor beta chains below was sequenced from the same sample in a study of tissue T cells after allogeneic stem cell transplantation. Libraries were prepared by immunoSEQ multiplex PCR; TCRdb keeps only in-frame clonotypes and omits some of them. The table lists roughly 6,000 clones, roughly 46% of them singletons. Sample time point: mouse harvest day 7 after allogeneic transplant. Tail vein injection delivered 10^7 T-cell-depleted bone marrow cells and 10^6 splenic CD5+ T cells. The sequencing input was gut tissue. These receptors all stem from a female BALB/c mouse given C57BL/6 T cells with graft-versus-host disease after an allogeneic hematopoietic cell transplant.

Regarding this clone: These gene names are mouse names. The observed sequence ends 1 residue before the CDR3 terminus, with the missing tail filled in from the germline J gene. This sequence joins TRBV26 and TRBJ2-2; 8 bases map to TRBD1. J gave up 4 bases and V 5 bases, and 3 bases lay outside the gene matches. Germline-derived CDR1 and CDR2 are KGHPV and FQNQEV (reference sequence). This CDR3 is 14 amino acids long. The covered CDR3 bases are TGTGCCAGCAGTATGCAGGGGGCCACCGGGCAGCTCTAC. Amino acid sequence: CASSMQGATGQLY. Given in full, the CDR3 is CASSMQGATGQLYF.

A word on this clone: Gene names refer to mouse genes. The read is 1 residue too short to cover the CDR3 end, so that end is filled in from the germline J gene. The J gene is TRBJ2-3, the V gene TRBV13-2; D gene unclear. The CDR3 extends over 11 amino acids. Trimming left V 0 bases short and J 9 bases short, with 5 bases between. From germline, CDR1 is NNHNN and CDR2 SYGAGS (reference sequence). The CDR3 reads CASGDAPTLYF. The CDR3 DNA, read in part, is TGTGCCAGCGGTGATGCACCCACGCTGTAT.

A note on this clone: Gene names and germline match the mouse. The CDR3 goes on 1 residue after the read ends, and that part is filled in from the germline J gene. V usage is TRBV26 and J usage is TRBJ2-1, with D perhaps TRBD1 (5 bases). Germline V gene sequence: CDR1 KGHPV, CDR2 FQNQEV (reference sequence). V was trimmed by 0 bases and J by 5 bases, leaving 5 bases between them. There are 13 residues in the CDR3. The sequenced CDR3 bases are TGTGCCAGCAGTCTGTCGGACAATGCTGAGCAGTTC. Translating gives CASSLSDNAEQF. The full CDR3 protein reads CASSLSDNAEQFF.

Regarding this clone: Gene labels here are mouse ones. CDR3 loop: CAWSLGGNTGQLYF. Partial CDR3 DNA: TGTGCCTGGAGTCTAGGGGGAAACACCGGGCAGCTCTAC. The chain joins TRBV31 to TRBJ2-2, with D perhaps TRBD1 (6 bases). The CDR3 extends 1 residue past the end of the read, so its final part is completed from the germline J gene. The germline V gene has CDR1 GKSSPN and CDR2 SITVG. The length of the CDR3 is 14 residues. V gave up 0 bases and J gave up 1 base, with 6 bases separating them.

Note on this clone: Mouse names are used for the genes. Read sequence stops 1 residue before the CDR3 end, and the germline J gene provides the missing end. The rearrangement links TRBV2 to TRBJ2-7; tentative D call: TRBD1 (5 bases). The CDR3 is 14 residues long. V was pared by 4 bases and J by 0 bases, with 10 bases between. Germline lookup yields CDR1 LGHNA and CDR2 YSYQKL. CDR3 bases read: TGTGCCAGCAGCCCCTCAGGGAGCTCCTATGAACAGTAC. Translated, it gives CASSPSGSSYEQY. The entire CDR3 protein reads CASSPSGSSYEQYF.

As concerns this clone: Gene names refer to mouse genes. The CDR3 end falls 1 residue outside the read, so it is completed with the germline J gene. The chain combines TRBV13-1 with TRBJ2-2, with 7 nucleotides matching TRBD1. Trimming removed 3 bases from V and 3 bases from J; junction bases left unmatched: 5. Germline V gene lookup returns CDR1 NSHNY and CDR2 SYGAGN. There are 15 residues in the CDR3. The DNA read from the CDR3 is TGTGCCAGCAGTGGAACAGGGGCGGACACCGGGCAGCTCTAC. The encoded protein is CASSGTGADTGQLY. In full, the CDR3 is CASSGTGADTGQLYF.

Relative to its sample, this clone is medium-sized. Gene names follow the mouse nomenclature. The CDR3 end falls 1 residue outside the read, so it is completed with the germline J gene. The chain carries TRBV29 and TRBJ2-5; D might be TRBD1 (6 bases). Trimming shortened V by 1 base and J by 2 bases, and 10 bases separated the two germline ends. There are 15 residues in the CDR3. The V gene's germline CDR1 is MSHET and CDR2 SYDVDS. CDR3 residues: CASSLLRDIQDTQYF. The sequenced CDR3 bases are TGTGCTAGCAGTTTATTGAGGGACATCCAAGACACCCAGTAC.

Comments on this clone: Genes here carry mouse names. The CDR3 end lies 1 residue beyond the end of the read and is filled in from the germline J gene. The chain employs TRBV13-1 and TRBJ1-1; 7 bases fit TRBD1. With 1 base clipped from V and 4 bases from J, the junction kept 1 base outside the gene matches. Per germline, CDR1 NSHNY and CDR2 SYGAGN. There are 13 residues in the CDR3. This CDR3 is CASSDQGGTEVFF. CDR3 DNA, as far as it was read: TGTGCCAGCAGTGATCAGGGGGGCACAGAAGTCTTC.

A word on this clone: Mouse gene names and germline throughout. The read ends 1 residue before the CDR3 terminus; that terminus is restored from the germline J gene. V is TRBV12-2 and J is TRBJ2-5; 8 positions match TRBD2. Germline V lookup: CDR1 SGHLS, CDR2 HYDKME. V gave up 0 bases and J gave up 5 bases; unmatched junction bases: 3. The CDR3 runs to 14 residues. The part of the CDR3 DNA that was read is TGTGCCAGCTCTCTCGGAGACTGGGGAGACACCCAGTAC. It is translated as CASSLGDWGDTQY. The CDR3 as a whole reads CASSLGDWGDTQYF.